Following are 10 T cell receptor beta chains from one sample sequenced in a study of blood T cell repertoires in COVID-19. Generated by immunoSEQ multiplex PCR, the TCRdb table keeps only in-frame clones and is missing some. The sample holds about 300,000 clones, about nine tenths seen once. The specimen was peripheral blood. These receptors came from a man aged 18 to 29 with active or convalescent COVID-19.

This chain links TRBV7-2 with TRBJ2-3, with D possibly matching TRBD2 (5 bases). CDR3 length: 15 amino acids. Germline CDR1 reads SGHTA; CDR2 reads FQGNSA. V was trimmed by 3 bases and J by 1 base, leaving 11 bases between them. This chain's CDR3 is CASSFLGVGTDTQYF. The CDR3 region has the DNA TGTGCCAGCAGCTTCCTGGGAGTCGGCACAGATACGCAGTATTTT.

This clone was seen just once. This chain joins TRBV5-1 and TRBJ1-1; TRBD1 aligns across 7 bases. CDR1 and CDR2 from the germline V gene are SGHRS and YFSETQ. Trimming took 3 bases from V and 1 from J; bases not matched to a gene: 6. The CDR3 covers 15 residues. Here the CDR3 reads CASSSSTGANTEAFF. CDR3 in DNA: TGCGCCAGCAGCTCCAGTACAGGGGCGAACACTGAAGCTTTCTTT.

The chain uses TRBV7-9 and TRBJ2-2; 8 nucleotides agree with TRBD2. CDR3 size: 17 residues. Germline V CDR1 and CDR2: SEHNR, FQNEAQ (reference sequence). V lost 3 bases and J lost 7; bases outside the gene matches: 13. CDR3: CASSLGPSGSFVGELFF. The CDR3 DNA reads TGTGCCAGCAGCTTGGGTCCGAGCGGGAGTTTTGTCGGGGAGCTGTTTTTT. Full variable domain (rest looked up from reference TRBV7-9 and TRBJ2-2): DTGVSQNPRHKITKRGQNVTFRCDPISEHNRLYWYRQTLGQGPEFLTYFQNEAQLEKSRLLSDRFSAERPKGSFSTLEIQRTEQGDSAMYLCASSLGPSGSFVGELFFGEGSRLTVL.

The chain employs TRBV18 and TRBJ2-5; 7 nucleotides align to TRBD1. Germline V gene data show CDR1 as KGHSH and CDR2 as LQKENI. The CDR3 is made up of 16 amino acids. V was clipped by 6 bases and J by 5 bases; unmatched bases: 15. The CDR3 loop reads CASSFLQGSPRETQYF. In nucleotides, the CDR3 is TGTGCCAGCTCGTTCCTACAGGGGTCCCCCAGGGAGACCCAGTACTTC.

This clone was seen only once. The chain employs TRBV9 and TRBJ1-4, with 8 bases that match TRBD1. This CDR3 is built from 12 residues. In germline, CDR1 is SGDLS, CDR2 YYNGEE. The V segment lost 8 bases and the J segment 8 bases; nucleotides outside the gene matches: 5. The DNA of the CDR3 is TGTGCCAGGATGACAGGGGCGGAAAAACTGTTTTTT. Its protein is CARMTGAEKLFF.

The chain combines TRBV6-2 or TRBV6-3 with TRBJ2-6, with TRBD2 as a possible D gene (5 bases). V lost 0 bases to trimming and J lost 2 bases, with 8 bases between them. Germline-derived CDR1 and CDR2 are MNHEY and SVGEGT. This CDR3 has 16 residues. The CDR3 nucleotides are TGTGCCAGCAGTTACTCTGAGGGAACTGGGGCCAACGTCCTGACTTTC. This codes for CASSYSEGTGANVLTF.

In its sample, this clone was seen a few times. The V call is TRBV11-2, the J call TRBJ2-7, with a tentative D call TRBD2 (5 bases). In germline, CDR1 is SGHAT, CDR2 FQNNGV. The CDR3 length is 14 residues. Trimming left V 0 bases short and J 6 bases short, with 12 bases between. The CDR3 sequence: CASSLEPSSFEQYF. CDR3 nucleotide sequence: TGTGCCAGCAGCTTAGAGCCTAGCTCGTTCGAGCAGTACTTC.

This chain joins TRBV5-1 and TRBJ2-7, with 13 bases identical to TRBD2. V gave up 2 bases and J gave up 4 bases; unmatched junction bases: 6. CDR1 is SGHRS and CDR2 is YFSETQ in the germline V gene. The CDR3 runs to 16 residues. The CDR3 spells CASSLLAGGPGYEQYF. For the CDR3, the DNA is TGCGCCAGCAGCTTACTAGCGGGGGGGCCCGGGTACGAGCAGTACTTC.

The chain links TRBV11-2 to TRBJ1-2, with a tentative D call TRBD1 (5 bases). Germline V gene data show CDR1 as SGHAT and CDR2 as FQNNGV. V shed 0 bases and J shed 6 bases, with 14 bases lying between them. This CDR3 has 15 amino acids. Here the CDR3 DNA reads TGTGCCAGCAGCTTAGATTGGGGGGGAATAGATGGCTACACCTTC. Protein: CASSLDWGGIDGYTF. The variable domain in full, completed from reference TRBV11-2 and TRBJ1-2, reads EAGVAQSPRYKIIEKRQSVAFWCNPISGHATLYWYQQILGQGPKLLIQFQNNGVVDDSQLPKDRFSAERLKGVDSTLKIQPAKLEDSAVYLCASSLDWGGIDGYTFGSGTRLTVV.

CDR3 sequence (DNA): TGTGCCAGCAGTTTATCGCTTGTAGGAGACGAGCAGTACTTC. Its protein is CASSLSLVGDEQYF. The V gene is TRBV27, the J gene TRBJ2-7; D not resolved. CDR3 length: 14 amino acids. The germline gives CDR1 MNHEY, CDR2 SMNVEV (reference sequence). V was clipped by 0 bases and J by 5 bases, with 11 bases between them.